This T cell receptor (beta chain) is from a study of blood T cell repertoires in COVID-19. Germline V CDR1 and CDR2: GTSNPN, SVGIG (reference sequence). The CDR3 contains 14 residues. Trimming took off 5 bases at V and 4 bases at J, with 15 bases between the two ends. Sequencing was performed with immunoSEQ multiplex PCR; in TCRdb, only in-frame clones are kept and a portion is missing. This sample has 200,000 or so clones, with roughly 80% found just once. This chain links TRBV30 with TRBJ1-5, with D possibly TRBD1 on 6 matching bases. The sequenced sample consisted of peripheral blood. The receptor comes from a woman aged 40-49 years with acute or convalescent COVID-19. CDR3 sequence (DNA): TGTGCCTGGTGTACCGGACAGCCTAATCAGCCCCAGCATTTT. Amino acid sequence: CAWCTGQPNQPQHF.